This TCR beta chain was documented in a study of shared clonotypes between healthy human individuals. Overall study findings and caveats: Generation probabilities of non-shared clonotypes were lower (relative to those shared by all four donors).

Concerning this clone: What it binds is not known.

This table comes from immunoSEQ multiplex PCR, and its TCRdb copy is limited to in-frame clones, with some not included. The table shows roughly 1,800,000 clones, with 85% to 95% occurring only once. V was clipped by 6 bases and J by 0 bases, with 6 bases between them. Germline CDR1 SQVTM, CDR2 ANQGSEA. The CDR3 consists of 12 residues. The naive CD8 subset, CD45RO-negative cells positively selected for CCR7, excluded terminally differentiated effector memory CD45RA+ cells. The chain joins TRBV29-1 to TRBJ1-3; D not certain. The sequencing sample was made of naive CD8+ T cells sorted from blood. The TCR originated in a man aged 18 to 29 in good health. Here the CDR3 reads CSVLYSGNTIYF. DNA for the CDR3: TGCAGCGTCCTTTACTCTGGAAACACCATATATTTT.